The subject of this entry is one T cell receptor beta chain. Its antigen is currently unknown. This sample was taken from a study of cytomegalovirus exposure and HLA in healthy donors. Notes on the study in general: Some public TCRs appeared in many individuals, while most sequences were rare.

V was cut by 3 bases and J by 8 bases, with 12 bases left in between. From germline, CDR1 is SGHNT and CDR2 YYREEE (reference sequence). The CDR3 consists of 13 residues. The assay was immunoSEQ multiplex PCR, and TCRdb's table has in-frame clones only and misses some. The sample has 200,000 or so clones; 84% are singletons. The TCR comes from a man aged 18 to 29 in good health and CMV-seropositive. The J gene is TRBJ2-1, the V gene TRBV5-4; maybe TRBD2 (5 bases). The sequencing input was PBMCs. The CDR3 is CASSSTSNDEQFF. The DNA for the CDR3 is TGTGCCAGCAGCTCTACTAGTAACGATGAGCAGTTCTTC.